This entry lists 5 T cell receptor beta chains sequenced from one sample in a study of blood T cell repertoires in COVID-19. Repertoires were generated with immunoSEQ multiplex PCR, while TCRdb's copy carries only in-frame clones and drops some. In the table there are roughly 250,000 clones, approximately 84% of which are singletons. The sample taken for sequencing was peripheral blood. The receptors here all came from a woman over 75 with acute or convalescent COVID-19.

The rearrangement links TRBV25-1 to TRBJ2-2, with 8 positions matching TRBD1. V lost 6 bases and J lost 6; bases outside the gene matches: 6. Germline V gene lookup returns CDR1 MGHDK and CDR2 SYGVNS. This CDR3 is built from 14 residues. In nucleotides, the CDR3 is TGTGCCAGCAGGTCTGAGACAGGGGCCGGGGAGCTGTTTTTT. The encoded protein is CASRSETGAGELFF.

V is TRBV19 and J is TRBJ2-4; D remains ambiguous. CDR1 LNHDA and CDR2 SQIVND come from the germline V gene (reference sequence). The CDR3 has 15 amino acids. V dropped 6 bases and J dropped 0 bases, with 12 bases sitting between them. Written as DNA, the CDR3 is TGTGCCAGTAGGAGTCCTGCCCTAGCCAAAAACATTCAGTACTTC. It specifies CASRSPALAKNIQYF.

In nucleotides, the CDR3 is TGTGCCAGCTCACCACTTGGACAGTGGACAGATACGCAGTATTTT. It encodes CASSPLGQWTDTQYF. The chain carries TRBV18 and TRBJ2-3; possible D gene TRBD1, 6 bases. Germline-derived CDR1 and CDR2 are KGHSH and LQKENI. The V end lost 1 base, the J end lost 3 bases, and 11 bases lay between the germline ends. CDR3 length: 15 residues.

The chain recombines TRBV7-8 with TRBJ1-2; possibly TRBD1 for D (6 bases). Germline loops: CDR1 SGHVS, CDR2 FQNEAQ. V lost 4 bases and J 5 bases, leaving 14 bases between the germline ends. The CDR3 loop spans 14 amino acids. For the CDR3, the DNA is TGTGCCAGCAGCTCAACAGGGAAGGGTTATGGCTACACCTTC. Protein sequence: CASSSTGKGYGYTF.

The rearrangement links TRBV11-2 to TRBJ1-1; D is unclear. CDR3 size: 14 residues. Germline-derived CDR1 and CDR2 are SGHAT and FQNNGV. V dropped 5 bases and J dropped 1 base, with 11 bases sitting between them. CDR3 sequence reads: CASSLITGNTEAFF. CDR3 DNA sequence: TGTGCCAGCAGCCTAATAACCGGGAACACTGAAGCTTTCTTT.